This passage covers 30 T cell receptor beta chains from one sample sequenced in a study of cytomegalovirus exposure and HLA in healthy donors. The PCR ran on 60 Vbeta and 13 Jbeta primers. Measured with immunoSEQ multiplex PCR; TCRdb has only the in-frame clones, and not every one. The sample lists approximately 160,000 clones, roughly 87% occurring once. Sequenced: PBMCs. Source of these receptors: a girl aged 10 to 17 in good health and CMV-seropositive.

V and J are TRBV2 and TRBJ1-1; 7 bases fit TRBD1. CDR3 length equals 12 residues. Germline assignment: CDR1 SNHLY and CDR2 FYNNEI. The V segment lost 8 bases and the J segment 1 base; nucleotides outside the gene matches: 1. The CDR3 protein is CASQGGNTEAFF. CDR3 nucleotides: TGTGCCAGCCAGGGGGGGAACACTGAAGCTTTCTTT.

This rearrangement joins TRBV6-5 to TRBJ1-2, with TRBD1 identical over 7 bases. There are 14 residues in the CDR3. Germline CDR1 and CDR2: MNHEY and SVGAGI. J was trimmed by 3 bases and V by 5 bases; bases with no gene match: 6. The CDR3 region has the DNA TGTGCCAGCAGTAAAGACAGGGAGGACTATGGCTACACCTTC. It is translated as CASSKDREDYGYTF.

The CDR3 reads CASSLNSGYTQYF. The CDR3 coding sequence is TGTGCCAGCAGTTTAAATAGCGGCTATACGCAGTATTTT. This rearrangement joins TRBV27 to TRBJ2-3, with a weak D call TRBD2 (6 bases). The CDR3 has 13 residues. Germline CDR1 MNHEY, CDR2 SMNVEV (reference sequence). Between the trimmed V and J ends, which lost 2 bases and 7 bases, there was a span of 10 bases.

V usage is TRBV6-1 and J usage is TRBJ2-7; 9 bases agree with TRBD1. Losses at the gene ends were 4 bases for V and 3 bases for J; bases not matched to a gene: 10. The germline CDR1 and CDR2 sequences are MNHNS and SASEGT. The CDR3 spans 16 residues. CDR3 region: CASSGRSGTGNYEQYF. CDR3 in DNA: TGTGCCAGCAGTGGACGATCCGGGACAGGGAACTACGAGCAGTACTTC.

J is TRBJ1-2 and V is TRBV30; 7 positions agree with TRBD1. V shed 0 bases, J shed 8 bases, and the junction held 6 bases outside the gene matches. Germline V gene sequence: CDR1 GTSNPN, CDR2 SVGIG (reference sequence). The CDR3 length is 13 residues. The CDR3 is CAWSVPGTVGYTF. CDR3 DNA: TGTGCCTGGAGTGTACCAGGGACAGTAGGCTACACCTTC.

The J gene is TRBJ1-1, the V gene TRBV5-4; D gene uncertain. This CDR3 spans 15 amino acids. V lost 0 bases and J 5 bases, leaving 14 bases between the germline ends. Germline CDR1 SGHNT, CDR2 YYREEE (reference sequence). CDR3 loop: CASSLDKWSETEAFF. The CDR3 DNA sequence: TGTGCCAGCAGCTTGGACAAATGGAGTGAGACTGAAGCTTTCTTT.

The gene calls are TRBV2 and TRBJ2-5; TRBD2 agrees at 9 bases. The J segment lost 2 bases and the V segment lost 4 bases, leaving 11 bases of the junction unmatched. Germline CDR1 reads SNHLY; CDR2 reads FYNNEI. The CDR3 has 17 amino acids. In DNA, the CDR3 is TGTGCCAGCAGTGGTAATAGCGGGAGATCCCTACAAGAGACCCAGTACTTC. Translation gives CASSGNSGRSLQETQYF.

A few counts support this clone. This chain links TRBV5-5 with TRBJ2-7; D may be TRBD2 (5 bases). V shed 2 bases and J shed 2 bases, with 11 bases lying between them. The CDR3 is 14 residues long. In germline, CDR1 is SGHKS, CDR2 YYEKEE (reference sequence). The DNA of the CDR3 is TGTGCCAGCAGCTTAGGTGGAGGCCCCTACGAGCAGTACTTC. Protein: CASSLGGGPYEQYF.

CDR3 loop: CASTPSWGGITYEQYF. Written as DNA, the CDR3 is TGTGCCAGCACCCCCTCTTGGGGAGGAATTACCTACGAGCAGTACTTC. J is TRBJ2-7 and V is TRBV27, with TRBD2 as a possible D gene (6 bases). This CDR3 region has 16 residues. Trimming shortened V by 7 bases and J by 2 bases, and 21 bases separated the two germline ends. Germline loops: CDR1 MNHEY, CDR2 SMNVEV (reference sequence).

About this clone: Other nucleotide sequences from this sample produce the same CDR3. The chain couples TRBV6-5 to TRBJ2-2, with D tentatively TRBD2 (5 bases). CDR1 and CDR2 (germline): MNHEY, SVGAGI. This CDR3 is 14 amino acids long. Trimming stripped 4 bases from V and 2 bases from J, with 8 bases between. The CDR3 sequence is CASSSGLNTGELFF. The CDR3 DNA follows: TGTGCCAGCAGTTCCGGACTTAACACCGGGGAGCTGTTTTTT.

This chain connects TRBV5-1 to TRBJ1-4; possible D gene TRBD1, 6 bases. Deletions cut 0 bases from V and 2 bases from J, with 17 bases between. The CDR3 contains 18 residues. Germline values: CDR1 SGHRS, CDR2 YFSETQ. The CDR3 loop is CASSLDLGQGTTNEKLFF. The CDR3 region has the DNA TGCGCCAGCAGCTTGGATTTGGGGCAGGGGACCACTAATGAAAAACTGTTTTTT.

J is TRBJ2-1 and V is TRBV2; the match to TRBD1 covers 7 bases. Germline CDR1 reads SNHLY; CDR2 reads FYNNEI. The CDR3 is 13 residues long. With V trimmed by 6 bases and J by 9 bases, 8 bases remained unmatched. The CDR3 DNA sequence: TGTGCCAGCAGGACGACAGGGATACCTGAGCAGTTCTTC. Residues: CASRTTGIPEQFF.

The chain links TRBV28 to TRBJ1-2, with 8 bases identical to TRBD1. Germline V CDR1 and CDR2: MDHEN, SYDVKM. The CDR3 is 15 amino acids. With V trimmed by 5 bases and J by 2 bases, 7 bases remained unmatched. DNA for the CDR3: TGTGCCAGCAGTCGTGACAGGGGCATCAACTATGGCTACACCTTC. This sequence encodes CASSRDRGINYGYTF.

This chain joins TRBV29-1 and TRBJ2-5, with 8 bases that match TRBD1. Looked up from germline, CDR1 is SQVTM and CDR2 is ANQGSEA. The V gene end was trimmed by 1 base and the J gene end by 4 bases; junction bases not matched to a gene: 11. This CDR3 contains 16 residues. The CDR3 sequence: CSVEGSPTTGGETQYF. As DNA, the CDR3 is TGCAGCGTTGAAGGCAGCCCAACCACAGGGGGAGAGACCCAGTACTTC.

The rearrangement uses TRBV28 and TRBJ1-2; 12 bases line up with TRBD1. The CDR3 contains 15 residues. CDR1 MDHEN and CDR2 SYDVKM come from the germline V gene. V was clipped by 6 bases and J by 7 bases; unmatched bases: 9. This CDR3 reads CASRKPGQGARGYTF. DNA for the CDR3: TGTGCCAGCAGGAAACCGGGACAGGGGGCTCGTGGCTACACCTTC.

The rearrangement uses TRBV6-5 and TRBJ1-2; D possibly corresponds to TRBD1 (5 bases). CDR1 MNHEY and CDR2 SVGAGI come from the germline V gene. V gave up 4 bases and J gave up 8 bases, with 14 bases separating them. The CDR3 sequence is 13 residues long. CDR3 loop: CASSSQGFLGYTF. The CDR3 bases are TGTGCCAGCAGTTCCCAGGGATTTTTAGGCTACACCTTC.

The chain links TRBV29-1 to TRBJ2-7; weak D call: TRBD2 (5 bases). The CDR3 is 13 amino acids. From germline, CDR1 is SQVTM and CDR2 ANQGSEA. The V end lost 4 bases, the J end lost 2 bases, and 12 bases lay between the germline ends. Here the CDR3 reads CSVGVDSPYEQYF. The DNA for the CDR3 is TGCAGCGTTGGAGTGGACTCCCCCTACGAGCAGTACTTC.

This clone came up a few times. The chain couples TRBV2 to TRBJ1-2, with a possible D match to TRBD1 (6 bases). Between the trimmed V and J ends, which lost 2 bases and 5 bases, there was a span of 21 bases. In germline, CDR1 is SNHLY, CDR2 FYNNEI. This CDR3 comprises 17 residues. The CDR3 sequence is CASSESQGIQGAYGYTF. The CDR3, as DNA: TGTGCCAGCAGTGAATCCCAGGGGATTCAAGGGGCATATGGCTACACCTTC.

The chain uses TRBV27 and TRBJ1-5, with TRBD1 identical over 9 bases. CDR3 length: 16 amino acids. CDR1 MNHEY and CDR2 SMNVEV come from the germline V gene (reference sequence). V shed 3 bases, J shed 4 bases, and the junction held 7 bases outside the gene matches. CDR3 in amino acids: CASSLLGQGLNQPQHF. For the CDR3, the DNA is TGTGCCAGCAGTTTGTTGGGACAGGGCTTGAATCAGCCCCAGCATTTT.

This sequence joins TRBV11-2 and TRBJ1-3, with 7 bases lining up with TRBD1. The CDR3 spans 14 residues. The trim removed 4 bases at V and 8 bases at J, leaving 8 bases unmatched. CDR1 and CDR2 (germline): SGHAT, FQNNGV. CDR3 DNA sequence: TGTGCCAGCAGCTCCAGACAGGGAGTGGACACCATATATTTT. Protein sequence: CASSSRQGVDTIYF.

The chain employs TRBV4-3 and TRBJ1-1, with 7 bases fitting TRBD1. This CDR3 region has 15 residues. With 3 bases clipped from V and 3 bases from J, the junction kept 7 bases outside the gene matches. Germline assignment: CDR1 LGHNA and CDR2 YSLEER. CDR3 bases: TGCGCCAGCAGCCATTACAGACAGGGCTACACTGAAGCTTTCTTT. Translated, it gives CASSHYRQGYTEAFF.

A single count supports this clone. The junction differs from germline at one of its ends, possibly a read error. This chain links TRBV27 with TRBJ2-3; 10 bases map to TRBD2. The CDR3 covers 14 residues. CDR1 is MNHEY, CDR2 SMNVEV, per germline (reference sequence). The CDR3 reads CAGRAGLATDTQYF. CDR3 sequence (DNA): TGTGCCGGCAGAGCGGGACTAGCGACAGATACGCAGTATTTT.

The CDR3 loop reads CASSFLSSTDTQYF. In DNA form, the CDR3 reads TGCGCCAGCAGCTTTCTTTCGAGCACAGATACGCAGTATTTT. The chain couples TRBV5-1 to TRBJ2-3; D is uncertain. The V end was cut by 2 bases, the J end by 0 bases, with 7 bases between. CDR1 and CDR2 from the germline V gene are SGHRS and YFSETQ. CDR3 length: 14 amino acids.

This clone was recorded a few times. The chain uses TRBV4-1 and TRBJ1-1; tentative D call: TRBD1 (5 bases). V lost 0 bases, J lost 4 bases, and 12 bases lay in between. Germline V CDR1 and CDR2: MGHRA, YSYEKL. There are 15 residues in the CDR3. CDR3 nucleotides: TGCGCCAGCAGCCAAGACCGGGGGTTCGGCACTGAAGCTTTCTTT. This codes for CASSQDRGFGTEAFF.

The chain carries TRBV4-2 and TRBJ1-4; 9 bases line up with TRBD1. Trimming at V came to 0 bases and at J to 6 bases, leaving 5 bases not matched to a gene. The CDR3 consists of 16 residues. From germline, CDR1 is LGHNA and CDR2 YNFKEQ. As DNA, the CDR3 is TGTGCCAGCAGCCAAGACGCGGGACAGGGTTATGAAAAACTGTTTTTT. This gives the protein CASSQDAGQGYEKLFF.

V gene TRBV10-2 combines with J gene TRBJ2-1; no clear D gene. V dropped 1 base and J dropped 4 bases, with 5 bases sitting between them. Germline V CDR1 and CDR2: WSHSY, SAAADI. The CDR3 loop spans 13 amino acids. In DNA, the CDR3 is TGCGCCAGCAGTGAGTTCCAGTACAATGAGCAGTTCTTC. Translated, it gives CASSEFQYNEQFF.

The chain joins TRBV20-1 to TRBJ2-4; D remains ambiguous. The V gene lost 7 bases and the J gene lost 7 bases, with 8 bases spanning the gap. This CDR3 has 10 residues. Looked up from germline, CDR1 is DFQATT and CDR2 is SNEGSKA (reference sequence). Here the CDR3 DNA reads TGCAGTGGATGGGCGAACATTCAGTACTTC. Translation gives CSGWANIQYF.

The chain joins TRBV5-3 to TRBJ2-6, with D tentatively TRBD1 (6 bases). TRBV5-3 is sorted into the ORF group, with uncertain function. V dropped 4 bases and J dropped 0 bases, with 14 bases sitting between them. This CDR3 region has 17 residues. As DNA, the CDR3 is TGTGCCAGAAGCGGCAGGGGACGGCACTCTGGGGCCAACGTCCTGACTTTC. Its translation is CARSGRGRHSGANVLTF.

CDR3 in amino acids: CASSYRGGGNQPQHF. The CDR3 nucleotides read TGTGCCAGCAGTTACAGGGGTGGTGGCAATCAGCCCCAGCATTTT. This sequence joins TRBV6-5 and TRBJ1-5; maybe TRBD1 (5 bases). CDR1 and CDR2 from the germline V gene are MNHEY and SVGAGI. The CDR3 spans 15 residues. Trimming took 2 bases from V and 2 from J, leaving 10 bases between them.

The chain carries TRBV5-1 and TRBJ2-2, with D maybe TRBD1 (6 bases). The V end lost 4 bases, the J end lost 6 bases, and 16 bases lay between the germline ends. Germline values: CDR1 SGHRS, CDR2 YFSETQ. CDR3 size: 15 residues. Here the CDR3 DNA reads TGCGCCAGCAGCCCCCACTACAGGGACGCCGGGGAGCTGTTTTTT. It encodes CASSPHYRDAGELFF.